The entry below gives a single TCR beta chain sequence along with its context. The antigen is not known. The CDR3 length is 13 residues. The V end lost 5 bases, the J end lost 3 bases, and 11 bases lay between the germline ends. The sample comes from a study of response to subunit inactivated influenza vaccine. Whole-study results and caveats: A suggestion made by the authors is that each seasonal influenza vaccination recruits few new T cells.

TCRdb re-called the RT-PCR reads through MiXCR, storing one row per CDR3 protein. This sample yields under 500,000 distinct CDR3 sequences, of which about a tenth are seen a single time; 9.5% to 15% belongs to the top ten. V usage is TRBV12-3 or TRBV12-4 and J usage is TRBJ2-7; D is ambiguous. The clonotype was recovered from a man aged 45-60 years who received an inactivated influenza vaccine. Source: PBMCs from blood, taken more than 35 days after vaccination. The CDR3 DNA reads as TGTGCCAGCAGTCCTAGACCCTACTACGAGCAGTACTTC. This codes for CASSPRPYYEQYF.